These T cell receptor beta chains were read from a single sample in a study of identical twins. TCRdb re-analysed the 5' RACE reads in MiXCR, keeping a single row per CDR3 protein. The data contain around 290,000 distinct CDR3 sequences, over 8.5% of them singletons. This sample also belongs to another study, concerning yellow fever vaccine responses in identical twins.

The sequenced material came from CD8+ T cells sorted from blood. The source is a woman aged 18-29 years in good health. Each CDR3 is given with its conserved first and last residue. A D gene is named only where the DNA matches it firmly. For some rows the clone size is stated as once, few or many, or as a class when expanded; others skip it.

TRBD2	NA	TRBV20-1	TRBJ2-1	CSARAWSGDYNEQFF	TGCAGTGCTAGAGCTTGGAGCGGGGACTACAATGAGCAGTTCTTC
TRBD2	few	TRBV9	TRBJ2-1	CASSVLAGAPSSYNEQFF	TGTGCCAGCAGCGTACTAGCGGGGGCCCCGAGCTCCTACAATGAGCAGTTCTTC
NA	many	TRBV12-3/TRBV12-4	TRBJ2-3	CASRPILSGSEVDTQYF	TGTGCCAGCAGACCTATCTTGAGCGGAAGTGAGGTGGATACGCAGTATTTT
TRBD2	many	TRBV10-3	TRBJ2-1	CAIRGGGNEQFF	TGTGCCATCCGGGGGGGGGGCAATGAGCAGTTCTTC
NA	many	TRBV27	TRBJ2-7	CASSPFGESYEQYF	TGTGCCAGCAGTCCATTCGGGGAAAGCTACGAGCAGTACTTC
NA	NA	TRBV7-9	TRBJ2-6	CASSSGTAWGANVLTF	TGTGCCAGCAGCTCGGGGACGGCCTGGGGGGCCAACGTCCTGACTTTC
NA	NA	TRBV7-9	TRBJ2-1	CASSLAGDYPYNEQFF	TGTGCCAGCAGCTTAGCGGGAGATTACCCTTACAATGAGCAGTTCTTC
TRBD1	NA	TRBV7-9	TRBJ2-2	CASSSWTGNTGELFF	TGTGCCAGCAGCTCGTGGACAGGCAACACCGGGGAGCTGTTTTTT
TRBD2	few	TRBV5-6	TRBJ2-7	CASSPGGRENEQYF	TGTGCCAGCAGCCCGGGAGGCAGGGAAAACGAGCAGTACTTC
TRBD2	many	TRBV29-1	TRBJ2-1	CSVVLADYNEQFF	TGCAGCGTTGTACTAGCGGACTACAATGAGCAGTTCTTC
TRBD2	few	TRBV20-1	TRBJ2-5	CSARAGGGQETQYF	TGCAGTGCTAGGGCTGGCGGGGGCCAAGAGACCCAGTACTTC
NA	many	TRBV20-1	TRBJ2-7	CSARDRDRRAYEQYF	TGCAGTGCTAGAGACCGGGACCGTCGAGCCTACGAGCAGTACTTC
NA	NA	TRBV2	TRBJ1-2	CASSEGYPIDGYTF	TGTGCCAGCAGTGAGGGATACCCCATCGATGGCTACACCTTC
TRBD1	many	TRBV5-1	TRBJ2-7	CASSLGTGAYEQYF	TGTGCCAGCAGTTTAGGGACAGGTGCCTACGAGCAGTACTTC
TRBD2	few	TRBV20-1	TRBJ2-1	CSAIAGASSYNEQFF	TGCAGTGCTATAGCGGGGGCGAGCTCCTACAATGAGCAGTTCTTC
NA	few	TRBV7-6	TRBJ2-1	CASSLALEASQFF	TGTGCCAGCAGCTTAGCGCTCGAGGCTTCGCAGTTCTTC
NA	NA	TRBV5-6	TRBJ2-1	CASSPEDRNNEQFF	TGTGCCAGCAGCCCGGAAGACAGAAACAATGAGCAGTTCTTC
NA	many	TRBV6-5	TRBJ1-1	CASSYDGENTEAFF	TGTGCCAGCAGTTACGACGGAGAGAACACTGAAGCTTTCTTT
NA	NA	TRBV3-1	TRBJ2-6	CACSQENSLSSGANVLTF	TGTGCCTGCAGCCAAGAGAACTCCCTCAGCTCTGGGGCCAACGTCCTTACTTTC
NA	few	TRBV5-6	TRBJ2-7	CASSQGSFLTLRGYEQYF	TGTGCCAGCAGCCAGGGTTCTTTTTTGACTCTTAGGGGCTACGAGCAGTACTTC
TRBD2	NA	TRBV6-5	TRBJ2-7	CASSWGYGGASYEQYF	TGTGCCAGCAGTTGGGGCTACGGGGGGGCCTCCTACGAGCAGTACTTC
NA	many	TRBV7-2	TRBJ2-1	CASSLLGGGWGEQFF	TGTGCCAGCAGCTTATTGGGGGGAGGATGGGGCGAGCAGTTCTTC
TRBD1	few	TRBV15	TRBJ2-7	CATSSVPSGTGGTIAYEQYF	TGTGCCACCAGCAGCGTACCCTCCGGGACAGGGGGAACTATAGCCTACGAGCAGTACTTC
NA	NA	TRBV6-1	TRBJ2-2	CATAYYTNTGELFF	TGTGCCACCGCATATTACACGAACACCGGGGAGCTGTTTTTT
NA	many	TRBV4-1	TRBJ2-5	CASSQDRAQYF	TGCGCCAGCAGCCAAGATAGGGCCCAGTACTTC
NA	NA	TRBV29-1	TRBJ2-3	CSVALVTDTQYF	TGCAGCGTTGCGCTTGTAACAGATACGCAGTATTTT
NA	few	TRBV3-1	TRBJ2-3	CASSPKRGLRTDTQYF	TGTGCCAGCAGTCCAAAGAGGGGCCTGCGCACAGATACGCAGTATTTT
TRBD2	few	TRBV27	TRBJ2-1	CASRGLAAYNEQFF	TGTGCCAGCAGGGGACTAGCGGCCTACAATGAGCAGTTCTTC
NA	many	TRBV10-3	TRBJ2-2	CASRTENTGELFF	TGTGCCAGTCGGACAGAGAACACCGGGGAGCTGTTTTTT
NA	many	TRBV12-3/TRBV12-4	TRBJ1-3	CASSSTDSLVGNTIYF	TGTGCCAGCAGTTCAACCGACAGCCTGGTTGGAAACACCATATATTTT
NA	NA	TRBV27	TRBJ1-2	CASSFSTASYGYTF	TGTGCCAGCAGTTTCTCGACAGCCTCTTATGGCTACACCTTC
TRBD2	few	TRBV9	TRBJ2-1	CASSVALAGVWYEQFF	TGTGCCAGCAGCGTGGCCCTAGCGGGAGTTTGGTATGAGCAGTTCTTC
NA	NA	TRBV28	TRBJ1-2	CASTLDRGNYGYTF	TGTGCCAGCACCCTGGACCGGGGGAACTATGGCTACACCTTC
NA	few	TRBV7-6	TRBJ2-2	CASSQMSAGELFF	TGTGCCAGCAGCCAAATGTCTGCCGGGGAGCTGTTTTTT
TRBD2	NA	TRBV20-1	TRBJ2-2	CSAPPASGRTTGELFF	TGCAGTGCTCCGCCCGCTAGCGGGAGGACCACCGGGGAGCTGTTTTTT
TRBD1	NA	TRBV7-9	TRBJ2-1	CASSLALRQGHYNEQFF	TGTGCCAGCAGCTTAGCGTTAAGACAGGGTCACTACAATGAGCAGTTCTTC
TRBD2	few	TRBV3-1	TRBJ2-1	CASSQVTRWGGNEQFF	TGTGCCAGCAGCCAAGTTACCCGCTGGGGGGGCAATGAGCAGTTCTTC
TRBD1	many	TRBV5-1	TRBJ2-3	CASSSRDRGPDTQYF	TGCGCCAGCAGCTCCCGGGACAGGGGGCCGGATACGCAGTATTTT
TRBD1	NA	TRBV4-1	TRBJ1-1	CASSHPTGLNTEAFF	TGCGCCAGCAGCCACCCGACAGGGTTGAACACTGAAGCTTTCTTT
NA	NA	TRBV29-1	TRBJ2-2	CSGWGPNTEELFF	TGCAGCGGCTGGGGACCGAACACCGAGGAGCTGTTTTTT
NA	NA	TRBV4-3	TRBJ2-1	CASSQDLGLPSNEQFF	TGCGCCAGCAGCCAAGATCTGGGCCTTCCCTCGAATGAGCAGTTCTTC